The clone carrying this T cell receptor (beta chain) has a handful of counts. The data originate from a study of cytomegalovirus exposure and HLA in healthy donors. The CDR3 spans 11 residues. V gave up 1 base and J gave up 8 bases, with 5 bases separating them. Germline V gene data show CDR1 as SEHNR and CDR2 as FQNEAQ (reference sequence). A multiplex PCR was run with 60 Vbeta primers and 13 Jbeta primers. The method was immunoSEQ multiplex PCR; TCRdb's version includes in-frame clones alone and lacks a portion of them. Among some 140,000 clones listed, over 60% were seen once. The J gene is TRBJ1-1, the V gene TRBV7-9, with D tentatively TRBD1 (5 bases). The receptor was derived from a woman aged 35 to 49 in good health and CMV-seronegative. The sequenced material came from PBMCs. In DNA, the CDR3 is TGTGCCAGCAGCTTAGAGGGGGAAGCTTTCTTT. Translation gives CASSLEGEAFF.